The entry below gives a single T cell receptor beta chain sequence along with its context. No antigen is known for it. The entry originates in a study of regulatory T cells in long-lasting Graves disease. General study points: TCR diversity was lower in persistent Graves' patients than in newly diagnosed ones.

V was shortened by 8 bases and J by 10 bases, with 9 bases between the two germline ends. This CDR3 comprises 10 residues. The time point is: persistent/refractory GD, antithyroid drugs over 5 years with positive TRAb. With RNA extracted from PBMCs as input, the TCR library was made. The collection involved drawing around 10 milliliters of peripheral blood into EDTA tubes. Arm-PCR of CDR3 regions and iRepertoire HTBI primers were used to build TCR beta libraries. Per the authors' pipeline: Across samples, about 56 TRBV and around 14 TRBJ segments were found. In TCRdb, the multiplex PCR reads were re-called with MiXCR into one record per CDR3 protein. It is TCRdb's table, rather than the study itself, that gives the V and J calls and clone size. The sample shows about 470,000 distinct CDR3 sequences, roughly 21% of them seen only once.

The rearrangement uses TRBV12-3 or TRBV12-4 and TRBJ2-1; D remains ambiguous. The specimen was peripheral blood mononuclear cells (PBMCs), collected when the disease was refractory, from a patient treated with antithyroid drugs. The sequence derives from a female donor with Graves disease. In nucleotides, the CDR3 is TGTGCCAGCGCTAAAGGGGAGCAGTTCTTC. Translation gives CASAKGEQFF.